Sequencing of this T cell receptor beta chain was carried out in a study of T cell repertoires in cytomegalovirus infection. For this clonotype: Its antigen remains unknown.

This CDR3 contains 13 residues. The germline V gene has CDR1 KGHDR and CDR2 SFDVKD. V was pared by 12 bases and J by 8 bases, with 12 bases of the junction left unmatched. TCRdb passed the reads through MiXCR, listing each CDR3 protein once. The table has some 800,000 distinct CDR3 sequences, around a third seen once. The sequence came from a human donor in good health (CMV status not recorded). Some clones in this sample may be carry-over from other donors' samples. The source was cultured CD8+ T cells from PBMCs, collected from culture after CMV antigen stimulation. The J gene is TRBJ2-1, the V gene TRBV24-1, with 7 bases aligning to TRBD1. CDR3 residues: CASGSGTAHEQFF. The CDR3 nucleotides read TGTGCCTCCGGCTCGGGGACAGCCCATGAGCAGTTCTTC.